This T cell receptor beta chain originates from a study of cytomegalovirus exposure and HLA in healthy donors. Primers for the PCR totalled 60 Vbeta and 13 Jbeta. Profiled with immunoSEQ multiplex PCR; TCRdb holds only in-frame clones, not every one. The table records 150,000 to 200,000 clones, 83% of them present only once. There are 13 residues in the CDR3. The J segment lost 2 bases and the V segment lost 5 bases, leaving 2 bases of the junction unmatched. CDR1 is SGHVS, CDR2 FNYEAQ, per germline. About this clone itself: Other nucleotide sequences from this sample produce the same CDR3.

This receptor was taken from a man over 45 in good health and CMV-seronegative. The chain combines TRBV7-6 with TRBJ1-1; 7 bases match TRBD1. The sample consisted of PBMCs. The CDR3 DNA follows: TGTGCCAGCAGCCGACAGGGAAACACTGAAGCTTTCTTT. Translating gives CASSRQGNTEAFF.